This TCR beta chain comes out of a study of control samples from healthy donors and cancer patients. Assay used: immunoSEQ multiplex PCR; TCRdb lists only in-frame clones, some missing. There are 100,000 or so clones in the sample; approximately 83% occur only once, and under 15% lies in the top ten. The CDR3 covers 14 residues. The V end lost 3 bases, the J end lost 3 bases, and 12 bases lay between the germline ends. Germline-derived CDR1 and CDR2 are DFQATT and SNEGSKA (reference sequence). This chain joins TRBV20-1 and TRBJ2-1, with D perhaps assigned TRBD1 or TRBD2 (5 bases each). Input material: blood. The sequence derives from a woman in her fifties or sixties in good health. CDR3 region: CSASLGTGYNEQFF. CDR3 DNA: TGCAGTGCTAGTCTGGGGACCGGCTACAATGAGCAGTTCTTC.